The rows below give T cell receptor beta chains drawn from one sample of a study of OX40 agonist ivuxolimab in advanced cancers. Using immunoSEQ multiplex PCR, the repertoire was profiled, and TCRdb retains in-frame clones only, with some absent. The data show over 30,000 clones, roughly three quarters seen once. The sample here was CD4+ or CD8+ T cells sorted from blood, taken in a trial of the OX40 agonist ivuxolimab. These receptors all come from an adult with an advanced solid tumor such as melanoma, head and neck, liver or kidney cancer. Each CDR3 is given with its conserved first and last residue. A D gene is named only where the DNA matches it firmly. Clone size is stated in some rows and not others, as once, few, many or a class when expanded.

d_call: -
clone_size: -
j_call: TRBJ2-7
v_call: TRBV27
cdr3_aa: CASSSDFYEQYF
cdr3_nt: TGTGCCAGCAGTTCTGACTTCTACGAGCAGTACTTC

d_call: TRBD1
clone_size: -
j_call: TRBJ2-7
v_call: TRBV19
cdr3_aa: CASSIDGQGSYEQYF
cdr3_nt: TGTGCCAGTAGTATAGACGGACAGGGGTCCTACGAGCAGTACTTC

d_call: TRBD1
clone_size: -
j_call: TRBJ2-1
v_call: TRBV2
cdr3_aa: CASSNINRDRGRPSTYNEQFF
cdr3_nt: TGTGCCAGCAGTAACATAAACCGGGACAGGGGCCGACCGTCAACCTACAATGAGCAGTTCTTC

d_call: TRBD2
clone_size: -
j_call: TRBJ2-1
v_call: TRBV11-2
cdr3_aa: CASSLRRSGRGTHEQFF
cdr3_nt: TGTGCCAGCAGCTTAAGGAGAAGCGGGAGGGGGACCCATGAGCAGTTCTTC

d_call: TRBD1
clone_size: -
j_call: TRBJ1-1
v_call: TRBV6-1
cdr3_aa: CASSRTGQNTEAFF
cdr3_nt: TGTGCCAGCAGTCGGACAGGTCAGAACACTGAAGCTTTCTTT

d_call: -
clone_size: -
j_call: TRBJ1-1
v_call: TRBV2
cdr3_aa: CASTPTDFMNTEAFF
cdr3_nt: TGTGCCAGCACCCCCACGGACTTTATGAACACTGAAGCTTTCTTT

d_call: TRBD2
clone_size: few
j_call: TRBJ2-1
v_call: TRBV5-4
cdr3_aa: CASSSLTSAGEQFF
cdr3_nt: TGTGCCAGCAGCTCCCTAACTAGCGCGGGGGAGCAGTTCTTC

d_call: -
clone_size: -
j_call: TRBJ2-1
v_call: TRBV15
cdr3_aa: CATSRGSGGEQFF
cdr3_nt: TGTGCCACCAGCAGGGGGTCTGGGGGCGAGCAGTTCTTC

d_call: -
clone_size: once
j_call: TRBJ1-6
v_call: TRBV19
cdr3_aa: CASSSGGQQGSPLHF
cdr3_nt: TGTGCCAGTAGTTCCGGAGGACAGCAAGGATCACCCCTCCACTTT

d_call: -
clone_size: -
j_call: TRBJ2-7
v_call: TRBV2
cdr3_aa: CASNRLVTTYEQYF
cdr3_nt: TGTGCCAGCAACCGACTAGTCACGACCTACGAGCAGTACTTC

d_call: -
clone_size: -
j_call: TRBJ1-4
v_call: TRBV4-1
cdr3_aa: CASSQDSSLINEKLFF
cdr3_nt: TGCGCCAGCAGCCAAGATAGTTCGCTGATTAATGAAAAACTGTTTTTT

d_call: -
clone_size: -
j_call: TRBJ2-7
v_call: TRBV10-3
cdr3_aa: CAISEGTPYEQYF
cdr3_nt: TGTGCCATCAGTGAAGGGACACCCTACGAGCAGTACTTC

d_call: -
clone_size: -
j_call: TRBJ2-4
v_call: TRBV10-2
cdr3_aa: CASSEEAGAKNIQYF
cdr3_nt: TGCGCCAGCAGTGAAGAAGCGGGAGCCAAAAACATTCAGTACTTC

d_call: TRBD2
clone_size: once
j_call: TRBJ2-5
v_call: TRBV7-2
cdr3_aa: CASTLGGGGETQYF
cdr3_nt: TGTGCCAGCACCCTCGGGGGGGGCGGGGAGACCCAGTACTTC